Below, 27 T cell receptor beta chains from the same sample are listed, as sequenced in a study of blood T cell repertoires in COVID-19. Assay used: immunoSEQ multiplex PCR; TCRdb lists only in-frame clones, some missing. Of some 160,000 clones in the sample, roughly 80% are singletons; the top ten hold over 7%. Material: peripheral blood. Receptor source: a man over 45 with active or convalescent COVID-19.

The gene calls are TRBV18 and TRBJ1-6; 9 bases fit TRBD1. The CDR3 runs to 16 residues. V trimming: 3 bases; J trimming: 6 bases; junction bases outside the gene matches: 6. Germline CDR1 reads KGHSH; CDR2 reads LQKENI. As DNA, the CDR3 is TGTGCCAGCTCACCGACCCGGGACAGGGTTAATTCACCCCTCCACTTT. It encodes CASSPTRDRVNSPLHF. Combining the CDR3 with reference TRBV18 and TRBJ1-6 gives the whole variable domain NAGVMQNPRHLVRRRGQEARLRCSPMKGHSHVYWYRQLPEEGLKFMVYLQKENIIDESGMPKERFSAEFPKEGPSILRIQQVVRGDSAAYFCASSPTRDRVNSPLHFGNGTRLTVT.

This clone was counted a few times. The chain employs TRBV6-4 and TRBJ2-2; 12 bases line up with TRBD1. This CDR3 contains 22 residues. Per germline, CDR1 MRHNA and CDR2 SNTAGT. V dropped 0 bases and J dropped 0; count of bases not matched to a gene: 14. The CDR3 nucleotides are TGTGCCAGCAGTGACTCGTCCGGGACAGGGGGCGCTGGTGGGGCGAACACCGGGGAGCTGTTTTTT. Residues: CASSDSSGTGGAGGANTGELFF.

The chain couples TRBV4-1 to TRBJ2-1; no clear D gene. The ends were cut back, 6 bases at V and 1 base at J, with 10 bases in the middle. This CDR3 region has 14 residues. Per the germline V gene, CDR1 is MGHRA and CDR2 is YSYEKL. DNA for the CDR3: TGCGCCAGCAGTCTTGACTCTTCCTACAATGAGCAGTTCTTC. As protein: CASSLDSSYNEQFF.

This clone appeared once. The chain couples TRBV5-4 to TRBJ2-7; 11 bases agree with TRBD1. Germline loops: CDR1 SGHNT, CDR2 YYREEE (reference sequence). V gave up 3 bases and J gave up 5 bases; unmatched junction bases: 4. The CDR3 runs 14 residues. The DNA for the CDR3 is TGTGCCAGCAGCTGGACAGGGGGCCTCGACGAGCAGTACTTC. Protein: CASSWTGGLDEQYF.

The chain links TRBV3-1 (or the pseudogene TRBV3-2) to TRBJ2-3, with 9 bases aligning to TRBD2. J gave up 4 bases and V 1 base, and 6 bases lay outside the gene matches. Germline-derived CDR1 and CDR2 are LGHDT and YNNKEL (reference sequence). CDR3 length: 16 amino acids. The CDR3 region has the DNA TGTGCCAGCAGCCAAGTAGCGGGAGTTGTGTCAGATACGCAGTATTTT. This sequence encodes CASSQVAGVVSDTQYF.

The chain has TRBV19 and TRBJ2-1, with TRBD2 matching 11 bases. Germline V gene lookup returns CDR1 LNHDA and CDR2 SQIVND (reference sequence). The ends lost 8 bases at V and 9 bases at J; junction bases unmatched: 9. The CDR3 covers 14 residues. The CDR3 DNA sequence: TGTGCCAGTGGACCGGGACTAGCGGACGGTGAGCAGTTCTTC. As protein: CASGPGLADGEQFF.

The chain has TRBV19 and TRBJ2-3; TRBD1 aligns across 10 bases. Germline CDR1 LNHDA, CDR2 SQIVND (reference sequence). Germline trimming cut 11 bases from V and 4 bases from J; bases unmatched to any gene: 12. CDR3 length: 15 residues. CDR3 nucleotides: TGTGCCTCCGAGCCCGGGACAGGGGATTCAGATACGCAGTATTTT. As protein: CASEPGTGDSDTQYF. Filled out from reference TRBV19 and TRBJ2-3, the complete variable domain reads DGGITQSPKYLFRKEGQNVTLSCEQNLNHDAMYWYRQDPGQGLRLIYYSQIVNDFQKGDIAEGYSVSREKKESFPLTVTSAQKNPTAFYLCASEPGTGDSDTQYFGPGTRLTVL.

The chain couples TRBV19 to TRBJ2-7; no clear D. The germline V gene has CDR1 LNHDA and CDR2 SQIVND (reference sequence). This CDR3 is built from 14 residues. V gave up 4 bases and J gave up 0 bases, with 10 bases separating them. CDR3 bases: TGTGCCAGTAGTACCTTGGGCCTCTCCTACGAGCAGTACTTC. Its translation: CASSTLGLSYEQYF.

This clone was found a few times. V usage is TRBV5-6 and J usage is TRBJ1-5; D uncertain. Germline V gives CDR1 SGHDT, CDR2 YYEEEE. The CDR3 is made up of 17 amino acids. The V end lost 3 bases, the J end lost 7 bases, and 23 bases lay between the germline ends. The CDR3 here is CASSSKTGSWRGQPQHF. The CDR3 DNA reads TGTGCCAGCAGCTCAAAAACCGGGTCCTGGAGAGGGCAGCCCCAGCATTTT.

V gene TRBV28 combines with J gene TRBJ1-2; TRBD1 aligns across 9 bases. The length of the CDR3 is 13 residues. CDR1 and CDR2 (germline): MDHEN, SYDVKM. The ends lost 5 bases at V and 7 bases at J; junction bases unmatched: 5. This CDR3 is CASSLTGGSGYTF. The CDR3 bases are TGTGCCAGCAGTCTCACAGGGGGCAGTGGCTACACCTTC.

The CDR3 region has the DNA TGTGCCAGCTCACTCGGGACTAGCGGGAGTAGGTACGAGCAGTACTTC. Its protein is CASSLGTSGSRYEQYF. The chain is built from TRBV18 and TRBJ2-7; TRBD2 aligns across 14 bases. Germline loops: CDR1 KGHSH, CDR2 LQKENI. Germline trimming cut 4 bases from V and 4 bases from J; bases unmatched to any gene: 6. The CDR3 length is 16 residues.

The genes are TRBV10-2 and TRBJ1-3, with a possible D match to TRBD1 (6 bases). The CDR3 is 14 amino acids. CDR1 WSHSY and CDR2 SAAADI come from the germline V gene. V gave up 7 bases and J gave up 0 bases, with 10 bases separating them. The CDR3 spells CASTTGYSGNTIYF. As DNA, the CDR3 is TGCGCCAGCACTACAGGGTACTCTGGAAACACCATATATTTT.

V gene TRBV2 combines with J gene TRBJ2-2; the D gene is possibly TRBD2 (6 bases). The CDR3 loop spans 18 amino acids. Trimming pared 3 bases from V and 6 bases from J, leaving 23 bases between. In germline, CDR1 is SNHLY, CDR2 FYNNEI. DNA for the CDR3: TGTGCCAGCAGTGAGGCGGGGCTAGTCTATGTATCGGCCGGGGAGCTGTTTTTT. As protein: CASSEAGLVYVSAGELFF.

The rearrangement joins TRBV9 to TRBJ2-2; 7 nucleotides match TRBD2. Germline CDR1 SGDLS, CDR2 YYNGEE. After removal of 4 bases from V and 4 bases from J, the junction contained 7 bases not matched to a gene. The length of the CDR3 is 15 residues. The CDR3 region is CASSSAGRRTGELFF. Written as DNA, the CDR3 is TGTGCCAGCAGCTCAGCCGGGAGGCGCACCGGGGAGCTGTTTTTT.

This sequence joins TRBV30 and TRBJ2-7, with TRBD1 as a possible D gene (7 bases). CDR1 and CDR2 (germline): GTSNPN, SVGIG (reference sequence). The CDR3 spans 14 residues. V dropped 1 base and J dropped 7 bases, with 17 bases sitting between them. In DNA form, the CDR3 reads TGTGCCTGGAGTGGCGGCGAGGGGGCGGGGGAGCAGTACTTC. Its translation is CAWSGGEGAGEQYF.

In DNA, the CDR3 is TGCGCCAGCAGCTTGGCCGAGGCAGAGCCTGAAAAACTGTTTTTT. Amino acids: CASSLAEAEPEKLFF. The chain uses TRBV5-1 and TRBJ1-4; D gene ambiguous. Looked up from germline, CDR1 is SGHRS and CDR2 is YFSETQ. With 0 bases removed from V and 7 bases from J, the gap between germline ends came to 13 bases. This CDR3 spans 15 amino acids.

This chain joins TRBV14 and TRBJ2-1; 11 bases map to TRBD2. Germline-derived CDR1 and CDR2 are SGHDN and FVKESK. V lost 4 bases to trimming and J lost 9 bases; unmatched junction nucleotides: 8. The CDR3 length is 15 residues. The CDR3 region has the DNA TGTGCCAGCAGCCCCGTAGCGGGAGGGCCCGGTGAGCAGTTCTTC. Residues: CASSPVAGGPGEQFF.

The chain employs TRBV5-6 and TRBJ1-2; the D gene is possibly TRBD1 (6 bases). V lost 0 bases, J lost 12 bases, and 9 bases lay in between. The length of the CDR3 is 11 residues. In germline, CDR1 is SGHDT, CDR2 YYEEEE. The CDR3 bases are TGTGCCAGCAGCTTGGGACAGGCCGACACCTTC. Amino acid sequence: CASSLGQADTF.

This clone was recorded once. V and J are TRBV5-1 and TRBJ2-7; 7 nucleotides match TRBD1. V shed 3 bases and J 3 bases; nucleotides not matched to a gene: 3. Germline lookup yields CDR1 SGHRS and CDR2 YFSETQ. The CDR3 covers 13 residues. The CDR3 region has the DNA TGCGCCAGCAGCTCGGGACAGAACTACGAGCAGTACTTC. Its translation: CASSSGQNYEQYF.

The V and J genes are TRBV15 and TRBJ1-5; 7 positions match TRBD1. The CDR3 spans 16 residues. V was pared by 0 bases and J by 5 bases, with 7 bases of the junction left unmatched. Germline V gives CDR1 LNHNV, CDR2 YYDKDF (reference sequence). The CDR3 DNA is TGTGCCACCAGCAGAGACTTCCGACAGGGTGATCAGCCCCAGCATTTT. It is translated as CATSRDFRQGDQPQHF.

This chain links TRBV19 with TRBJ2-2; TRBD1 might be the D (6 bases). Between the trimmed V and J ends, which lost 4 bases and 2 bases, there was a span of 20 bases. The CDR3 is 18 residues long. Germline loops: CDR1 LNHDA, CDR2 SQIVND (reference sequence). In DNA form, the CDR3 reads TGTGCCAGTAGTAGCCCTCAAACCGGGACACCAAACACCGGGGAGCTGTTTTTT. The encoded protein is CASSSPQTGTPNTGELFF.

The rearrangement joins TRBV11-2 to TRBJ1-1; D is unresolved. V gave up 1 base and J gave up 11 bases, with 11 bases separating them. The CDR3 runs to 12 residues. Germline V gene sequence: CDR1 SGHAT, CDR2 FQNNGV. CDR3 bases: TGTGCCAGCAGCTTAGGAGGTCAATCGGCTTTCTTT. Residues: CASSLGGQSAFF.

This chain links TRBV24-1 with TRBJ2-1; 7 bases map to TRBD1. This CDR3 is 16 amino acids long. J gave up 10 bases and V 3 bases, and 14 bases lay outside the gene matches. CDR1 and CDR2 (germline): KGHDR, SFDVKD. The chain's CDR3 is CATSDPSTGLRGEQFF. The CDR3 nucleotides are TGTGCCACCAGTGATCCATCGACAGGGCTAAGGGGGGAGCAGTTCTTC.

The CDR3 protein is CASSLTRGNQPQHF. The CDR3 DNA follows: TGTGCCAGCAGTCTCACAAGGGGGAATCAGCCCCAGCATTTT. The chain recombines TRBV28 with TRBJ1-5; maybe TRBD1 (6 bases). The germline V and J ends were trimmed by 5 bases and 4 bases, with 12 bases remaining between them. Germline CDR1 is MDHEN and CDR2 is SYDVKM. The CDR3 loop spans 14 amino acids. Full variable domain (rest looked up from reference TRBV28 and TRBJ1-5): DVKVTQSSRYLVKRTGEKVFLECVQDMDHENMFWYRQDPGLGLRLIYFSYDVKMKEKGDIPEGYSVSREKKERFSLILESASTNQTSMYLCASSLTRGNQPQHFGDGTRLSIL.

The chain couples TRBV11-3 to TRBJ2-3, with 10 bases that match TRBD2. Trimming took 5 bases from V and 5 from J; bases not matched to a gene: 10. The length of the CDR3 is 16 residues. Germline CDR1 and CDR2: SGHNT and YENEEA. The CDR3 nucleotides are TGTGCCAGCAGCCCTTGGACTAGCGGAGGGAGAGATACGCAGTATTTT. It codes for CASSPWTSGGRDTQYF. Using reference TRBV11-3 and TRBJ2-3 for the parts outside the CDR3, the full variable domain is EAGVVQSPRYKIIEKKQPVAFWCNPISGHNTLYWYLQNLGQGPELLIRYENEEAVDDSQLPKDRFSAERLKGVDSTLKIQPAELGDSAVYLCASSPWTSGGRDTQYFGPGTRLTVL.

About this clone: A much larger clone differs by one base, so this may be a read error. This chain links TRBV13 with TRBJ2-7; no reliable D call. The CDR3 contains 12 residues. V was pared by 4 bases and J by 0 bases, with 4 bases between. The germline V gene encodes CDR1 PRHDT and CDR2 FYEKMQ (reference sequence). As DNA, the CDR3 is TGTGCCAGCAGCTCTAGCTCCTACGAGCAGTACTTC. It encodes CASSSSSYEQYF.

The CDR3 loop reads CAISAAQREVGNEQFF. In DNA, the CDR3 is TGTGCCATCAGTGCCGCCCAGCGGGAGGTGGGTAATGAGCAGTTCTTC. The chain joins TRBV10-3 to TRBJ2-1; the match to TRBD2 covers 9 bases. The V segment lost 4 bases and the J segment 7 bases; nucleotides outside the gene matches: 11. Germline assignment: CDR1 ENHRY and CDR2 SYGVKD. The CDR3 sequence is 16 residues long.